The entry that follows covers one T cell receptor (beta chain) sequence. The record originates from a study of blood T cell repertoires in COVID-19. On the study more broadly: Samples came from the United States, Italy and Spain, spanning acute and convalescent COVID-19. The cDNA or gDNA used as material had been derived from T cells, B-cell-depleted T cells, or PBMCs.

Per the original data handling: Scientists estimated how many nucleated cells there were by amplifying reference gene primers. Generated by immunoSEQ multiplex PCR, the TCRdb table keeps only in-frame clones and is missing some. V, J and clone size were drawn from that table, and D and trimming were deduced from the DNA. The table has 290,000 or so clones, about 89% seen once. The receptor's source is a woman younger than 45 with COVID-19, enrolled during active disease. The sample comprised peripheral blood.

This chain's CDR3 is CASTEVTNTGELFF. The CDR3, as DNA: TGTGCCAGCACAGAAGTTACGAACACCGGGGAGCTGTTTTTT. The chain employs TRBV6-5 and TRBJ2-2; the D is unclear. CDR1 MNHEY and CDR2 SVGAGI come from the germline V gene. This CDR3 has 14 residues. With 7 bases removed from V and 0 bases from J, the gap between germline ends came to 9 bases.